A selection of T cell receptor beta chains follows, all from one sample in a study of siplizumab effects on memory and regulatory T cells. Sequencing used immunoSEQ multiplex PCR; TCRdb keeps in-frame clones, though not all of them. The sample yields more than 75,000 clones, 93% seen once. Sequencing was done on a sample of CD8+ T cells sorted from blood. Every receptor here comes from a human donor in good health. CDR3s leave out the opening cysteine and the closing phenylalanine or tryptophan. The order of the fields is V gene, J gene, clone size, CDR3 protein. Size is omitted from some rows. Given values are once, few, many or a class for expanded clones.

TRBV27	TRBJ2-3	few	ASSRRWGGTDTQY
TRBV5-6	TRBJ2-1	NA	ASSLASGGYNEQF
TRBV21-1	TRBJ2-1	NA	ASSRDSGCDCDEQF
TRBV12-5	TRBJ2-3	NA	ASGLVRTGTDTQY
TRBV27	TRBJ2-7	NA	ASSWTSGAYEQY
TRBV7-9	TRBJ2-7	NA	ASSSLLYEQY
TRBV7-6	TRBJ1-6	medium-sized	ASSSGQGKSPLH
TRBV25-1	TRBJ2-6	NA	ASSPLGGTGANVLT
TRBV6-5	TRBJ1-6	NA	ASSSQVTSYNSPLH
TRBV30	TRBJ1-1	NA	AWRTGGEAF
TRBV6-1	TRBJ2-1	NA	ASSEGDSSYNEQF
TRBV6-5	TRBJ2-1	NA	ASSPGLAEYNEQF
TRBV7-9	TRBJ2-5	NA	ASSASEGLETQY
TRBV5-1	TRBJ2-2	NA	ASSPGLAGVTGELF
TRBV6-5	TRBJ2-3	once	ASSYRQGFTDTQY
TRBV4-1	TRBJ1-1	NA	ASTGPGGTEAF
TRBV27	TRBJ1-5	NA	ASSTGGYQPQH
TRBV27	TRBJ2-1	NA	ASSPGLAGVWGNEQF
TRBV14	TRBJ2-5	NA	ASSSGGQETQY
TRBV5-6	TRBJ2-2	NA	ASSLGTSVTGELF
TRBV27	TRBJ1-4	NA	ASSLGDRGLANEKLF
TRBV7-9	TRBJ1-1	NA	ASSLDLSYAEAF
TRBV14	TRBJ1-2	NA	ASRTGTSNYGYT
TRBV7-3	TRBJ1-1	once	ASSLQLNTEAF
TRBV29-1	TRBJ2-7	NA	SVSGEHYEQY
TRBV7-9	TRBJ2-6	NA	ASTPPFGTGGTGANVLT
TRBV7-9	TRBJ1-2	NA	ASSPLPGGYT
TRBV30	TRBJ2-1	NA	AWSVGSATSDEQF
TRBV14	TRBJ1-6	NA	ASSQPDSPLH
TRBV6-6	TRBJ2-7	NA	ASSPLTGFEQY
TRBV30	TRBJ2-5	NA	AWSSGFQETQY
TRBV6-5	TRBJ1-1	NA	ASIMRGLNTEAF
TRBV4-2	TRBJ1-5	once	ASSQDRVSNQPQH
TRBV28	TRBJ2-1	once	ASSLTQENNEQF
TRBV27	TRBJ2-7	NA	ASKYTGAYEQY
TRBV28	TRBJ2-7	NA	ASSLSESYEQY
TRBV27	TRBJ2-6	NA	ASSLYSGANVLT
TRBV30	TRBJ2-7	NA	AWKPGQGYEQY
TRBV19	TRBJ1-1	once	ASSILPRGSQNTEAF
TRBV9	TRBJ2-1	NA	ASSVVGWDEQF
TRBV7-6	TRBJ1-1	NA	ASSFEGDTEAF
TRBV5-1	TRBJ1-1	NA	ASSLGQMNTEAF